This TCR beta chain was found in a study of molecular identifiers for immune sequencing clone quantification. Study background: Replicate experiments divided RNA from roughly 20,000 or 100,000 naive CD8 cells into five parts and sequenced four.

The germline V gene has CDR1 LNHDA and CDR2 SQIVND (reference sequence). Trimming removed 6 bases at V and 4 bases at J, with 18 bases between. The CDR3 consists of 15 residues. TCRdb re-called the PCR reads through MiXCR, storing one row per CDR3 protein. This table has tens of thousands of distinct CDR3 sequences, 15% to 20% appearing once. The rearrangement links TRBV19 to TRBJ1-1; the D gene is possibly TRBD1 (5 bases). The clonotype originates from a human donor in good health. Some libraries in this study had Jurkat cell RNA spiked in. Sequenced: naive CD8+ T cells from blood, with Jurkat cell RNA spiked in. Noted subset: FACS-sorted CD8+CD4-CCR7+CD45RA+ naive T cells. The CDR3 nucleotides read TGTGCCAGTAGGCCCCTGGGCAGGGAGAGCACTGAAGCTTTCTTT. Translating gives CASRPLGRESTEAFF.